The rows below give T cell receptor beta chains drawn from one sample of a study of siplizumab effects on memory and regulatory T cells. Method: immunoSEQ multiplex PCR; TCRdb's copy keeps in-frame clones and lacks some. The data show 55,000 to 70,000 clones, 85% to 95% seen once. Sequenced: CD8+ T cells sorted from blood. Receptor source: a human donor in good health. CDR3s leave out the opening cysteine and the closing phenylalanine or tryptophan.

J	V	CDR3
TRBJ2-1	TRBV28	ASRAGYNEQF
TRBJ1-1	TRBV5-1	ASIGEDRGLAF
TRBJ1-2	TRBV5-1	ASSLEGFADRGDYGYT
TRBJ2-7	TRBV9	ASSVGATGSSYEQY
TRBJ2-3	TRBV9	ASSYSGSTDTQY
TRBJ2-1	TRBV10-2	ASSEGTVTYNEQF
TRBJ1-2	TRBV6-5	ASGFKGMGPDGYT
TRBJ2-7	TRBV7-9	ASRVTGGPGEY
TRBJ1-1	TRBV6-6	ASRTWGFTEAF
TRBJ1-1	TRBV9	ASSPQTTGG
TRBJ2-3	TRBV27	ASSPLGEGGTDTQY
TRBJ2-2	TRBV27	ASSAGTNTGELF
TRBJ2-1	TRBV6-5	ASSYSNIREQF
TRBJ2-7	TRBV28	ASRTPSYEQY
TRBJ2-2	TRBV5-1	ASSSDRGRSGELF
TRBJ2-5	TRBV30	AWSVRLFEETQY
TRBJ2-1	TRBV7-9	ASSSRDSTYNEQF
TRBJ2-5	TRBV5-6	ASSVTGGETQY
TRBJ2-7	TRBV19	ASSAATGSTYEQY
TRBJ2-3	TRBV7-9	ASSTGPTDTQY
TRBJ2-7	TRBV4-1	ASSQEVTYEQY
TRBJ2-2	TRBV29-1	SVGVSNTGELF
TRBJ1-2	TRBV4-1	ASSPWGGSDYGYT
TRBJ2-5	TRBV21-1	ASSDWTVTGETQY
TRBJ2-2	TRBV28	ASSPWTGAYYLTGELF
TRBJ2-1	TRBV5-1	ASSLVLGNEQF
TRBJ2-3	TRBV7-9	ASSPGTGGPLATQY
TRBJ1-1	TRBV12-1	ASSLPAQGRTEAF
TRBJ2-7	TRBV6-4	ASRDSFVLGEQY
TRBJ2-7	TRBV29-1	SVEEGIGEQY
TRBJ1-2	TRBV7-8	ASSLAGQGSVT
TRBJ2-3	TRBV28	ASSPRADTQY
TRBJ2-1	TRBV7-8	ASSSPTLAGVESDEQF
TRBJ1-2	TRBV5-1	ASSLSQMSYGYT
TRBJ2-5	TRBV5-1	ASSAEVETQY
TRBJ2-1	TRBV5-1	ASRPGQANYNEQF
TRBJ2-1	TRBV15	ATSRGVEGTYNEQF
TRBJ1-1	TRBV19	ASRGLLNTEAF
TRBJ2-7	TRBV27	ASSLSGDLFYEQY
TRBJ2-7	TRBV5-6	ASSRTRQGASYEQY
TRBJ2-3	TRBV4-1	ASSQETGGTDTQY